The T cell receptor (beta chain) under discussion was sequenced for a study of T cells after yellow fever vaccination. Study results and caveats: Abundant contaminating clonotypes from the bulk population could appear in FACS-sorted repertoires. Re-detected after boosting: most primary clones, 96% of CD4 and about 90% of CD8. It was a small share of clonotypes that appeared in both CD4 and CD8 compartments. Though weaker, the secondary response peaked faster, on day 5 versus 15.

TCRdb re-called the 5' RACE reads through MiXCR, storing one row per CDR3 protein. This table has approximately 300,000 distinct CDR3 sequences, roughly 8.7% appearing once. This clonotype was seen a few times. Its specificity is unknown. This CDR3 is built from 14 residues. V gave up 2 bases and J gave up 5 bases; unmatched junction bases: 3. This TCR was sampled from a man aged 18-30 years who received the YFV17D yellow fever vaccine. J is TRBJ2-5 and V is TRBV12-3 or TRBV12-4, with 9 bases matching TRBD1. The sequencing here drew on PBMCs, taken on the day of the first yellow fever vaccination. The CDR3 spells CASSLTGGMETQYF. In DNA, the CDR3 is TGTGCCAGCAGTTTAACAGGGGGCATGGAGACCCAGTACTTC.